Below are 25 T cell receptor beta chains sequenced from a single sample in a study of blood T cell repertoires in COVID-19. Only in-frame clones appear in the TCRdb table, and some are missing; sequencing was by immunoSEQ multiplex PCR. The profile shows 100,000 to 150,000 clones, more than 70% of them singletons. Sequencing input: peripheral blood. The receptors were gathered from a man aged 50-60 years with acute or convalescent COVID-19.

The CDR3 bases are TGTGCCAGCAGTGAATTGGGGACTAGCGGGAGGGCCTGGGAGCAGTTCTTC. As protein: CASSELGTSGRAWEQFF. The V and J genes are TRBV6-1 and TRBJ2-1; TRBD2 agrees at 16 bases. In germline, CDR1 is MNHNS, CDR2 SASEGT. This CDR3 is 17 amino acids long. V dropped 2 bases and J dropped 10; count of bases not matched to a gene: 8.

V gene TRBV6-4 combines with J gene TRBJ2-3; perhaps TRBD2 as D (5 bases). The CDR3 is made up of 15 amino acids. Trimming shortened V by 6 bases and J by 1 base, and 14 bases separated the two germline ends. Germline CDR1 reads MRHNA; CDR2 reads SNTAGT. The CDR3: CASRVNPGGTDTQYF. Written as DNA, the CDR3 is TGTGCCAGCAGAGTGAATCCCGGGGGCACAGATACGCAGTATTTT.

This clone appeared a single time. The J gene is TRBJ1-1, the V gene TRBV5-1; D possibly corresponds to TRBD1 (6 bases). The CDR3 is made up of 15 amino acids. Germline V gene data show CDR1 as SGHRS and CDR2 as YFSETQ. Trimming removed 2 bases at V and 1 base at J, with 12 bases between. CDR3 loop: CASSFGTSSNTEAFF. The DNA of the CDR3 is TGCGCCAGCAGCTTCGGGACATCTTCGAACACTGAAGCTTTCTTT.

The sample holds a few counts of this clone. The chain links TRBV6-5 to TRBJ1-4; a possible D gene is TRBD1 (6 bases). Germline CDR1 is MNHEY and CDR2 is SVGAGI. V lost 8 bases to trimming and J lost 3 bases, with 19 bases between them. CDR3 size: 16 residues. DNA of the CDR3: TGTGCCAGCCGTTCACCAGGGGAGTTGTCTAATGAAAAACTGTTTTTT. It specifies CASRSPGELSNEKLFF.

This chain uses TRBV2 with TRBJ1-4, with unresolved D. Germline CDR1 reads SNHLY; CDR2 reads FYNNEI. The CDR3 is 14 residues long. V was trimmed by 6 bases and J by 0 bases, leaving 8 bases between them. The DNA of the CDR3 is TGTGCCAGCAGCCAACAGACAACTAATGAAAAACTGTTTTTT. Protein product: CASSQQTTNEKLFF.

The chain employs TRBV28 and TRBJ2-4, with a tentative D call TRBD2 (5 bases). The ends were cut back, 6 bases at V and 9 bases at J, with 18 bases in the middle. The CDR3 is made up of 14 amino acids. Germline assignment: CDR1 MDHEN and CDR2 SYDVKM. The CDR3 is CASSPPRDFGIQYF. The CDR3 nucleotides read TGTGCCAGCAGCCCCCCGAGGGATTTCGGCATTCAGTACTTC.

Remarks on this clone: Other DNA sequences in this sample translate to the same CDR3. V and J are TRBV2 and TRBJ2-7, with D possibly being TRBD1 (5 bases). CDR3 length: 12 amino acids. Trimming took off 4 bases at V and 3 bases at J, with 7 bases between the two ends. Germline-derived CDR1 and CDR2 are SNHLY and FYNNEI. CDR3 residues: CASSGDSYEQYF. The CDR3 region has the DNA TGTGCCAGCAGTGGCGACAGCTACGAGCAGTACTTC.

This chain links TRBV10-3 with TRBJ2-7, with TRBD1 identical over 7 bases. Germline loops: CDR1 ENHRY, CDR2 SYGVKD. This CDR3 is 13 amino acids long. With V trimmed by 10 bases and J by 0 bases, 6 bases remained unmatched. Written as DNA, the CDR3 is TGTGCCACCCGACAGGGCGACTCCTACGAGCAGTACTTC. Encoded protein: CATRQGDSYEQYF.

J is TRBJ1-1 and V is TRBV27, with 9 bases lining up with TRBD1. This CDR3 is built from 14 residues. The germline CDR1 and CDR2 sequences are MNHEY and SMNVEV (reference sequence). J lost 7 bases, V lost 2 bases, and 5 bases had no gene match. The CDR3 region is CASSLVATGGEAFF. Written as DNA, the CDR3 is TGTGCCAGCAGTTTAGTGGCGACAGGGGGTGAAGCTTTCTTT.

The chain has TRBV24-1 and TRBJ2-1; 13 nucleotides align to TRBD2. Germline assignment: CDR1 KGHDR and CDR2 SFDVKD. V lost 3 bases, J lost 7 bases, and 11 bases stayed unmatched. The CDR3 length is 18 residues. The CDR3 DNA sequence: TGTGCCACCAGTGATGTGTCGACTAGCGGGAGGTATCGGAATGAGCAGTTCTTC. Amino acid sequence: CATSDVSTSGRYRNEQFF.

The rearrangement uses TRBV19 and TRBJ1-5; a weak D match, TRBD1 (5 bases). Trimming took 5 bases from V and 4 from J, leaving 9 bases between them. CDR3 length: 13 residues. Germline-derived CDR1 and CDR2 are LNHDA and SQIVND (reference sequence). Here the CDR3 reads CASSLTENQPQHF. Written as DNA, the CDR3 is TGTGCCAGTAGTTTGACAGAAAATCAGCCCCAGCATTTT.

The chain has TRBV19 and TRBJ1-2, with TRBD1 matching 9 bases. From germline, CDR1 is LNHDA and CDR2 SQIVND (reference sequence). This CDR3 has 15 amino acids. After removal of 4 bases from V and 5 bases from J, the junction contained 8 bases not matched to a gene. Here the CDR3 reads CASSTQDRGFYGYTF. The CDR3 DNA reads TGTGCCAGTAGTACACAGGACAGGGGTTTTTATGGCTACACCTTC.

The chain couples TRBV4-2 to TRBJ2-1, with D perhaps TRBD2 (5 bases). Trimming removed 1 base at V and 2 bases at J, with 12 bases between. This CDR3 contains 16 residues. CDR1 is LGHNA, CDR2 YNFKEQ, per germline. The CDR3 here is CASSQVAGAPYNEQFF. CDR3 in DNA: TGTGCCAGCAGCCAAGTGGCGGGTGCCCCCTACAATGAGCAGTTCTTC.

V usage is TRBV15 and J usage is TRBJ2-2; 10 bases line up with TRBD2. Germline-derived CDR1 and CDR2 are LNHNV and YYDKDF (reference sequence). The CDR3 is 17 residues long. After removal of 3 bases from V and 7 bases from J, the junction contained 11 bases not matched to a gene. CDR3 DNA: TGTGCCACCAGCAGTTCATTAAGCGGGAGGGCGGACGGGGAGCTGTTTTTT. It encodes CATSSSLSGRADGELFF.

The J gene is TRBJ2-2, the V gene TRBV11-2, with no clear D. Trimming took 1 base from V and 2 from J, leaving 8 bases between them. Germline assignment: CDR1 SGHAT and CDR2 FQNNGV. This CDR3 is built from 15 residues. The CDR3 loop is CASSLGVTNTGELFF. The CDR3 DNA reads as TGTGCCAGCAGCTTAGGAGTTACCAACACCGGGGAGCTGTTTTTT.

The chain employs TRBV4-2 and TRBJ1-3; D uncertain. The CDR3 consists of 17 residues. Germline-derived CDR1 and CDR2 are LGHNA and YNFKEQ. With 1 base removed from V and 0 bases from J, the gap between germline ends came to 13 bases. CDR3 DNA sequence: TGTGCCAGCAGCCAAGCGGCTTCGGGTAACTCTGGAAACACCATATATTTT. Residues: CASSQAASGNSGNTIYF.

The chain employs TRBV5-1 and TRBJ2-2, with a weak D call TRBD2 (5 bases). V dropped 1 base and J dropped 3 bases, with 16 bases sitting between them. The CDR3 covers 17 residues. Germline CDR1 is SGHRS and CDR2 is YFSETQ. For the CDR3, the DNA is TGCGCCAGCAGCTTGCGGCTAAGAGGGAGTGACACCGGGGAGCTGTTTTTT. This translates into CASSLRLRGSDTGELFF.

This chain joins TRBV6-5 and TRBJ1-5, with 7 bases lining up with TRBD1. The V gene end was trimmed by 7 bases and the J gene end by 3 bases; junction bases not matched to a gene: 9. The CDR3 is 15 amino acids. CDR1 and CDR2 (germline): MNHEY, SVGAGI. The CDR3 nucleotides read TGTGCCAGCATGGGACAGTCGATTATCAATCAGCCCCAGCATTTT. This gives the protein CASMGQSIINQPQHF.

This sequence joins TRBV10-1 and TRBJ1-5; D gene uncertain. There are 15 residues in the CDR3. Looked up from germline, CDR1 is WNHNN and CDR2 is SYGVQD (reference sequence). V gave up 0 bases and J gave up 3 bases, with 9 bases separating them. The CDR3 loop reads CASSESRGFNQPQHF. As DNA, the CDR3 is TGCGCCAGCAGTGAGTCCCGGGGTTTCAATCAGCCCCAGCATTTT.

The V gene is TRBV10-3, the J gene TRBJ1-1; 9 bases are a match to TRBD1. Germline CDR1 and CDR2: ENHRY and SYGVKD. CDR3 size: 14 residues. Germline trimming cut 6 bases from V and 5 bases from J; bases unmatched to any gene: 7. The CDR3, as DNA: TGTGCCATCAGCCGGACAGGGGAGAAGACTGAAGCTTTCTTT. Its translation: CAISRTGEKTEAFF.

The chain joins TRBV6-5 to TRBJ2-7, with 9 bases aligning to TRBD1. This CDR3 comprises 14 residues. Losses at the gene ends were 9 bases for V and 2 bases for J; bases not matched to a gene: 8. CDR1 and CDR2 (germline): MNHEY, SVGAGI. This CDR3 reads CASTGTGKPYEQYF. Written as DNA, the CDR3 is TGTGCCAGTACCGGGACAGGGAAGCCCTACGAGCAGTACTTC.

The rearrangement uses TRBV7-6 and TRBJ1-6; D unresolved. Germline loops: CDR1 SGHVS, CDR2 FNYEAQ. The CDR3 has 16 residues. V dropped 0 bases and J dropped 9 bases, with 15 bases sitting between them. The CDR3 here is CASSLAAGIPSSPLHF. Here the CDR3 DNA reads TGTGCCAGCAGCTTAGCGGCGGGGATCCCCAGTTCACCCCTCCACTTT.

The chain links TRBV2 to TRBJ2-3; 13 bases map to TRBD2. With V trimmed by 6 bases and J by 3 bases, 6 bases remained unmatched. Germline CDR1 SNHLY, CDR2 FYNNEI. The CDR3 runs 16 residues. As DNA, the CDR3 is TGTGCCAGCAGCCTGACTAGCGGGAGGTCGACAGATACGCAGTATTTT. Translating it yields CASSLTSGRSTDTQYF.

V and J are TRBV10-2 and TRBJ2-7; TRBD2 matches 13 bases. In germline, CDR1 is WSHSY, CDR2 SAAADI. The CDR3 has 16 residues. V was clipped by 6 bases and J by 0 bases; unmatched bases: 5. As DNA, the CDR3 is TGCGCCAGCAGAGACGGACTAGCGGGGGCCTCCTACGAGCAGTACTTC. Translating gives CASRDGLAGASYEQYF.

The chain employs TRBV18 and TRBJ1-1; D uncertain. V was cut by 6 bases and J by 5 bases, with 19 bases left in between. Germline V CDR1 and CDR2: KGHSH, LQKENI. The CDR3 is 15 residues long. CDR3 in amino acids: CASSHGEGLRTEAFF. For the CDR3, the DNA is TGTGCCAGCTCCCACGGGGAGGGATTGAGGACTGAAGCTTTCTTT.